This T cell receptor beta chain was retrieved from a study of T cells in Graves' hyperthyroidism and ophthalmopathy (dated by TCRdb to about 2019). About the study as a whole: Peripheral blood was sampled at the time of initial diagnosis, prior to any treatment. An independent validation cohort of around 19 hyperthyroidism patients and about 16 patients who later progressed to ophthalmopathy tested prospective prediction of ophthalmopathy. TCR Vbeta CDR3 sequencing of 130 to 150 peripheral blood samples (43 ophthalmopathy, about 75 hyperthyroidism and approximately 17 progressor patients) is reported in the paper. TCR V-J signatures able to tell the groups apart were searched for in a discovery cohort of 95 or so patients, of whom 40 to 45 had Graves' ophthalmopathy and 57 had stable Graves' hyperthyroidism. In several Graves' hyperthyroidism patients, the study also compared T-cell repertoires from thyroid tissue with T-cell repertoires from blood. After sampling, hyperthyroidism patients received methimazole starting at 30 mg daily, and ophthalmopathy patients received high-dose intravenous methylprednisolone. The 90 or so discovery patients were randomly split 7:3 into training and test sets.

Ophthalmopathy patients had moderately to severely active disease, with a Clinical Activity Score of 3 or more, a NOSPECS grade of 4 or more, and a disease duration of less than 3 months. Any patient with an uncontrolled infection, another autoimmune disease, pregnancy or lactation was excluded. Diagnoses relied on clinical symptoms, serum thyroxine and TRAb, thyroid ultrasound and orbital computed tomography. PBMCs were separated from roughly 10 ml of fresh peripheral blood using Ficoll-Paque density gradient centrifugation. Total RNA was extracted using Trizol reagent, and RNA quality was assessed on an Agilent 2100 Bioanalyzer. In this sample, this clonotype turned up once. The specificity of this receptor is unknown. One base away there is no much larger clone; base qualities are not given. A single read counts as weak evidence. CDR1 and CDR2, looked up from the germline V gene, are LGHNA and YNFKEQ. Deletion took 0 bases off V and 3 bases off J, with a span of 10 bases between the germline ends. Including cysteine and phenylalanine, the CDR3 has 15 amino acids. Only the CDR3 part of the read is kept: 45 bases, read in frame from the first base.

The TCR beta CDR3 regions were amplified from the RNA transcripts. The first round of RT-PCR for the TCR CDR3 was performed with the HTBI primer set and the Qiagen OneStep RT-PCR kit. Libraries were constructed in a second round of multiplex PCR, after which size selection and purification were carried out. Paired-end sequencing of the libraries was performed with 100 bp reads on an Illumina HiSeq2000. As for how the authors treated the data: Raw data were processed with SOAPnuke, discarding reads with adapters, uncalled bases, mean Phred below 15, or no exact constant-primer or identifier match. High-quality paired reads were merged using COPE v1.2.5, and each unique nucleotide sequence was defined as a clonotype. MiTCR v1.1 was used to align clonotypes to the IMGT TRBV, TRBD and TRBJ reference segments. The analysis included only V-J combinations with a frequency above 0.0001, which together covered approximately 99% of the repertoires. The TCS score was defined as the ratio of F50 (clonal expansion) to E x V (chaos), calculated using BLOSUM62-based TCRdist between CDR3 peptides within each V-J. Welch's t-statistics and random forest reduced 500 to 550 V-J features to around 14, which were used in a naive Bayes classifier (R e1071). Starting from the raw public reads, TCRdb applied fastp trimming at Q25, assembled clones with MiXCR and retained in-frame beta chains. Identical CDR3 proteins give one entry, which carries the most common genes and DNA. TCRdb, not the original authors, processed these V and J calls. Within this sample are 450,000 to 500,000 distinct CDR3 sequences, with 22% of them counted one time only. The biggest ten clones account for about 53% of the sample.

Beyond this particular receptor, the publication reports: In validation, the model predicted progression to ophthalmopathy a median of about 5.9 months before onset, with approximately 70% sensitivity and just under 75% specificity. Most expanded thyroid clonotypes (frequency above 0.001) were also found in blood, which suggests that blood repertoires may mirror thyroid immune responses. No statistical method was used to set the sample size in advance, and investigators knew the group allocation. A 13 V-J signature model separated ophthalmopathy from stable hyperthyroidism, with approximately 87% sensitivity and roughly 84% specificity in cross-validation and 80%/75% in testing.

This clonotype was obtained from a woman aged 70-85 years with Graves' ophthalmopathy. Sequencing was carried out using blood. The chain links TRBV4-2 with TRBJ2-3; possibly the D gene is TRBD2, per 6 matching bases. The CDR3 has the sequence CASSQERELTDTQYF. Read as DNA, the sequence is TGTGCCAGCAGCCAAGAGCGGGAACTAACAGATACGCAGTATTTT.